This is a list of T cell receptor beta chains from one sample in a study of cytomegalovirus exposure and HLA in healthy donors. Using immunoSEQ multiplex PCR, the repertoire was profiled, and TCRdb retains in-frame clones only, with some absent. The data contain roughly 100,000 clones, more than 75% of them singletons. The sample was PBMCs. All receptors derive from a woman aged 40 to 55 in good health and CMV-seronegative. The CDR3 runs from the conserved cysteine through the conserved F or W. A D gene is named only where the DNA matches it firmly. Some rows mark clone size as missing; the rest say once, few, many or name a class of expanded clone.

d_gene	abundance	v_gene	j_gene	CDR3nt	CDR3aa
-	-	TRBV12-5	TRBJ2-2	TGTGCTAGTGGTCACTCTGACGGAGTGGAGCTGTTTTTT	CASGHSDGVELFF
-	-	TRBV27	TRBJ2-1	TGTGCCAGCAGTTTTGTGGCGGGGGCGTACAATGAGCAGTTCTTC	CASSFVAGAYNEQFF
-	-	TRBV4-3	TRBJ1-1	TGCGCCAGCAGCCAAGATATGACGGGGGGGATGACTGAAGCTTTCTTT	CASSQDMTGGMTEAFF
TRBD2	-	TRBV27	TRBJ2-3	TGTGCCACCATTGGACTAGGGAGCACAGATACGCAGTATTTT	CATIGLGSTDTQYF
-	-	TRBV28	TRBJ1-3	TGTGCCAGCAGGGAAACGTCAGGAAAAAACACCATATATTTT	CASRETSGKNTIYF
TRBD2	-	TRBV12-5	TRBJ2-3	TGTGCTAGTGGTTTGGGGACTAGCGGGAGAAGCACAGATACGCAGTATTTT	CASGLGTSGRSTDTQYF
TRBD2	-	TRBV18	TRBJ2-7	TGTGCCAGCTCACCCAAACTAGCGGGAGGCGCCGAGCAGTACTTC	CASSPKLAGGAEQYF
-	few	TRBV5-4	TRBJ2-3	TGTGCCAGCAGCTTGGGGGGGCGCGGCACAGATACGCAGTATTTT	CASSLGGRGTDTQYF
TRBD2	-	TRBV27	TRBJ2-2	TGTGCCAGCAGTTTATCGCATCGGGAGGGGGACGGGGAGCTGTTTTTT	CASSLSHREGDGELFF
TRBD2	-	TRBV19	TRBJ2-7	TGTGCCAGTAGTCGGCTAGCGGGAGAGACGGGGGAGCAGTACTTC	CASSRLAGETGEQYF
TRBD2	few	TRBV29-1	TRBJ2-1	TGCAGCGTTACGGCCGGACTAGCGGTTTACAATGAGCAGTTCTTC	CSVTAGLAVYNEQFF
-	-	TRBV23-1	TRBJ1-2	TGCGCCAGCAGCTCCGCGGGGGAAAACTATGGCTACACCTTC	CASSSAGENYGYTF
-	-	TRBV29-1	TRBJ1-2	TGCAGCGTTGGGTTAACGCTCCCAGGGGTTTACTATGGCTACACCTTC	CSVGLTLPGVYYGYTF
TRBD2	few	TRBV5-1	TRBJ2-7	TGCGCCAGCAGCGCGGACCCGGGACTAGCCTACGAGCAGTACTTC	CASSADPGLAYEQYF
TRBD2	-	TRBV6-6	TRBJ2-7	TGTGCCACCGGGACTAGCGGGAAAAAGCAGTACTTC	CATGTSGKKQYF
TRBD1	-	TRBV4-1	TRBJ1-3	TGCGCCAGCAGCTACTCCCGGGACAGGATCTTCTCTGGAAACACCATATATTTT	CASSYSRDRIFSGNTIYF
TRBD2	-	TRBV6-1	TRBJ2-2	TGTGCCAGCAGTGTTCTTCAGAGCGGGAGGAGGAGGACCGGGGAGCTGTTTTTT	CASSVLQSGRRRTGELFF
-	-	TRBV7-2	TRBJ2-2	TGTGCACACGGGACACCAAACACCGGGGAGCTGTTTTTT	CAHGTPNTGELFF
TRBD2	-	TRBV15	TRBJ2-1	TGTGCCACCAGCAGAGATAGCGCGGCGGGACTAGGCGAGCAGTTCTTC	CATSRDSAAGLGEQFF
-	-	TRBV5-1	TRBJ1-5	TGCGCCAGCAGCCCGGTAGGAGCCTACAATCAGCCCCAGCATTTT	CASSPVGAYNQPQHF
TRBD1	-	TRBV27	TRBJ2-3	TGTGCCAGCAGTTCAGGGACAGTTCGGGCAGATACGCAGTATTTT	CASSSGTVRADTQYF
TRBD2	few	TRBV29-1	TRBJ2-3	TGCAGCGTTGGCCACAGGGAGCAGCGGGAGGGCCGCACAGATACGCAGTATTTT	CSVGHREQREGRTDTQYF
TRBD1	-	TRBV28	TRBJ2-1	TGTGCCAGCAGGAGGACAGGGTTAAGCAATGAGCAGTTCTTC	CASRRTGLSNEQFF
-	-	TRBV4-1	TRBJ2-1	TGCGCCAGCAGGCTTACTACCGACTCCTACAATGAGCAGTTCTTC	CASRLTTDSYNEQFF
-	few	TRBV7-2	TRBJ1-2	TGTGCCAGCAGCTTAGGACTGAACTATGGCTACACCTTC	CASSLGLNYGYTF
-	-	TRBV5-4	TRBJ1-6	TGTGCCAGCAGCCCCGCCGGAGGATCGAATTCACCCCTCCACTTT	CASSPAGGSNSPLHF